These T cell receptor beta chains were read from a single sample in a study of OX40 agonist ivuxolimab in advanced cancers. Only in-frame clones appear in the TCRdb table, and some are missing; sequencing was by immunoSEQ multiplex PCR. The sample holds some 72,000 clones, around 93% seen once. Material: CD4+ or CD8+ T cells sorted from blood, obtained in a trial of the OX40 agonist ivuxolimab. The receptors were sampled from an adult with an advanced solid tumor such as melanoma, head and neck, liver or kidney cancer. Both conserved end residues are part of each CDR3. The D gene is left open where the match is weak. Where a row states a size, it is once, few, many or the class of an expanded clone; other rows omit it.

size,J,V,length,D,CDR3,DNA
NA,TRBJ1-2,TRBV30,13,TRBD1,CAWCPGQDYGYTF,TGTGCCTGGTGCCCGGGACAGGACTATGGCTACACCTTC
NA,TRBJ2-2,TRBV19,12,NA,CASKGYTGELFF,TGTGCCAGTAAGGGGTACACCGGGGAGCTGTTTTTT
once,TRBJ2-1,TRBV7-3,14,NA,CASSLAGLNNEQFF,TGTGCCAGCAGCTTAGCGGGCCTTAACAATGAGCAGTTCTTC
NA,TRBJ2-7,TRBV11-2,15,TRBD2,CASIKGAGGSYEQYF,TGTGCCAGCATCAAAGGCGCGGGAGGCTCCTACGAGCAGTACTTC
few,TRBJ2-7,TRBV6-1,12,NA,CASSEAGGEQYF,TGTGCCAGCAGTGAAGCAGGGGGCGAGCAGTACTTC
NA,TRBJ2-2,TRBV29-1,15,TRBD2,CSVATSGREGGELFF,TGCAGCGTTGCGACTAGCGGGAGGGAAGGCGGGGAGCTGTTTTTT
NA,TRBJ2-7,TRBV11-2,15,TRBD2,CASSLVLAEAYEQYF,TGTGCCAGCAGCTTAGTACTAGCGGAAGCCTACGAGCAGTACTTC
NA,TRBJ1-2,TRBV5-1,15,NA,CASSLGYGGDYGYTF,TGCGCCAGCAGCTTGGGGTATGGGGGTGACTATGGCTACACCTTC
NA,TRBJ1-5,TRBV19,17,NA,CASSTRNTGITQRPQHF,TGTGCCAGTAGCACCCGGAACACGGGCATAACCCAACGGCCCCAGCATTTT
NA,TRBJ2-7,TRBV11-3,16,TRBD2,CASSSGTSGTTYEQYF,TGTGCCAGCAGCTCAGGGACTAGCGGGACCACCTACGAGCAGTACTTC
NA,TRBJ2-7,TRBV2,14,NA,CASRDPRAGGKQYF,TGTGCCAGCAGGGACCCTCGGGCAGGAGGGAAGCAGTACTTC
NA,TRBJ1-4,TRBV5-8,17,TRBD1,CASSPGTAYATNEKLFF,TGTGCCAGCAGCCCTGGGACAGCTTATGCAACTAATGAAAAACTGTTTTTT
NA,TRBJ2-5,TRBV29-1,13,TRBD1,CSVGTGSQETQYF,TGCAGCGTTGGGACAGGGTCTCAAGAGACCCAGTACTTC
NA,TRBJ2-5,TRBV19,15,TRBD2,CASSPLAGVAETQYF,TGTGCCAGTAGTCCGCTAGCGGGAGTGGCAGAGACCCAGTACTTC
NA,TRBJ2-7,TRBV2,12,TRBD1,CASKQGVYEQYF,TGTGCCAGCAAACAGGGGGTCTACGAGCAGTACTTC
few,TRBJ2-3,TRBV7-2,19,TRBD2,CASSLGGTSGAPSTDTQYF,TGTGCCAGCAGCTTAGGAGGGACTAGCGGCGCTCCTAGCACAGATACGCAGTATTTT
NA,TRBJ1-4,TRBV25-1,12,NA,CAIRGYNEKLFF,TGTGCCATTCGGGGGTACAATGAAAAACTGTTTTTT
NA,TRBJ1-5,TRBV10-3,12,NA,CAISAVDQPQHF,TGTGCCATCAGTGCTGTCGATCAGCCCCAGCATTTT
NA,TRBJ2-7,TRBV5-1,14,TRBD1,CASSLDRGPYEQYF,TGCGCCAGCAGCCTGGACAGGGGTCCCTACGAGCAGTACTTC
NA,TRBJ1-2,TRBV27,21,NA,CASSLVGPVMERGDRHYGYTF,TGTGCCAGCAGTTTAGTGGGGCCGGTCATGGAACGGGGAGACCGTCACTATGGCTACACCTTC
NA,TRBJ1-5,TRBV6-1,13,NA,CAICDGRNQPQHF,TGTGCCATCTGCGACGGACGCAATCAGCCCCAGCATTTT
NA,TRBJ2-2,TRBV7-9,18,TRBD2,CASSLVFGTSGSNGELFF,TGTGCCAGCAGCTTAGTATTTGGGACTAGCGGGAGTAACGGGGAGCTGTTTTTT
NA,TRBJ2-2,TRBV6-6,14,NA,CASSYSGGDGELFF,TGTGCCAGCAGTTACAGTGGGGGAGACGGGGAGCTGTTTTTT
NA,TRBJ2-1,TRBV19,14,TRBD1,CASSIVGQANEQFF,TGTGCCAGTAGTATAGTGGGACAGGCGAATGAGCAGTTCTTC
NA,TRBJ1-1,TRBV6-6,15,TRBD1,CASRLTGETRPEAFF,TGTGCCAGCAGATTAACAGGGGAAACTCGTCCTGAAGCTTTCTTT
NA,TRBJ1-1,TRBV9,14,TRBD1,CASSPGQGNTEAFF,TGTGCCAGCAGCCCAGGACAGGGGAACACTGAAGCTTTCTTT
NA,TRBJ1-1,TRBV5-8,17,TRBD1,CASSNRQGLGMNTEAFF,TGTGCCAGCAGCAACAGACAGGGCCTGGGGATGAACACTGAAGCTTTCTTT
NA,TRBJ2-2,TRBV27,17,TRBD2,CASSPIGTSGNTGELFF,TGTGCCAGCAGTCCAATCGGGACTAGCGGAAACACCGGGGAGCTGTTTTTT
once,TRBJ1-6,TRBV30,14,NA,CAWMTQEGGSPLHF,TGTGCCTGGATGACCCAAGAAGGTGGTTCACCCCTCCACTTT
once,TRBJ1-2,TRBV6-6,15,NA,CASSYGGSSVEGYTF,TGTGCCAGCAGTTACGGGGGTTCCAGCGTGGAGGGCTACACCTTC
NA,TRBJ1-2,TRBV5-6,13,NA,CASTPGRFYGYTF,TGTGCCAGCACCCCCGGAAGATTCTATGGCTACACCTTC
NA,TRBJ2-1,TRBV7-9,14,NA,CASSLAIQGKEQFF,TGTGCCAGCAGCTTAGCGATACAGGGAAAAGAGCAGTTCTTC
NA,TRBJ1-2,TRBV7-2,13,NA,CASSLDGLGGYTF,TGTGCCAGCAGCTTAGACGGGTTGGGCGGCTACACCTTC
NA,TRBJ2-7,TRBV9,15,TRBD2,CASSVDPTSSYEQYF,TGTGCCAGCAGCGTAGATCCGACTAGCAGCTACGAGCAGTACTTC
NA,TRBJ1-1,TRBV7-2,15,NA,CASSTIDRPNTEAFF,TGTGCCAGCAGCACCATTGACAGGCCAAACACTGAAGCTTTCTTT